These 10 T cell receptor beta chains share one sample of origin, sequenced in a study of neurological immune-mediated disorders. TCRdb re-derived calls from the 5' RACE reads in MiXCR, one entry per CDR3 protein. The repertoire has about 62,000 distinct CDR3 sequences, under 5.5% of them found once; the top ten carry around 3.4%. The sequencing input was PBMCs. These receptors were taken from a woman aged 45 to 65 with multiple sclerosis.

This clonotype was seen repeatedly, ten times or more. The CDR3 nucleotides are TGCGCCAGCAGCGGGGCCCCAGACCGTGCCTATGGCTACACCTTC. Residues: CASSGAPDRAYGYTF. The chain uses TRBV5-1 and TRBJ1-2; TRBD1 might be the D (5 bases). The V end was cut by 4 bases, the J end by 4 bases, with 17 bases between. This CDR3 region has 15 residues. Germline CDR1 is SGHRS and CDR2 is YFSETQ. Based on the CDR3 plus reference TRBV5-1 and TRBJ1-2, the full variable domain is KAGVTQTPRYLIKTRGQQVTLSCSPISGHRSVSWYQQTPGQGLQFLFEYFSETQRNKGNFPGRFSGRQFSNSRSEMNVSTLELGDSALYLCASSGAPDRAYGYTFGSGTRLTVV.

Points on this clonotype: Its ends do not fully match the called genes, so a read error is possible. The chain recombines TRBV15 with TRBJ1-4; the D is unclear. Germline V gives CDR1 LNHNV, CDR2 YYDKDF (reference sequence). The CDR3 is 11 residues long. The CDR3 protein is CATSRDEEVLF. CDR3 nucleotides: TGTGCCACCAGCAGAGACGAAGAGGTCCTTTTT. The full variable domain, rest sourced from reference TRBV15 and TRBJ1-4, is DAMVIQNPRYQVTQFGKPVTLSCSQTLNHNVMYWYQQKSSQAPKLLFHYYDKDFNNEADTPDNFQSRRPNTSFCFLDIRSPGLGDTAMYLCATSRDEEVLFGSGTQLSVL.

There are many counts of this clonotype. This chain uses TRBV5-1 with TRBJ1-3; D gene uncertain. Germline CDR1 and CDR2: SGHRS and YFSETQ. CDR3 length: 14 amino acids. With 0 bases removed from V and 7 bases from J, the gap between germline ends came to 11 bases. The DNA for the CDR3 is TGCGCCAGCAGCTTGGGTCCAGCGGGGAACACCATATATTTT. Protein sequence: CASSLGPAGNTIYF.

This clonotype appeared many times. V usage is TRBV5-1 and J usage is TRBJ1-6, with D tentatively TRBD1 (6 bases). The CDR3 extends over 13 amino acids. V was trimmed by 5 bases and J by 9 bases, leaving 12 bases between them. The germline CDR1 and CDR2 sequences are SGHRS and YFSETQ. The CDR3 reads CASRIEGVSPLHF. The DNA of the CDR3 is TGCGCCAGCAGAATCGAGGGGGTTTCACCCCTCCACTTT.

This clonotype was picked up many times. The V call is TRBV5-1, the J call TRBJ2-5; D is perhaps TRBD1 (5 bases). Between the trimmed V and J ends, which lost 4 bases and 5 bases, there was a span of 15 bases. This CDR3 comprises 14 residues. Per the germline V gene, CDR1 is SGHRS and CDR2 is YFSETQ. The CDR3 region is CASSPGHLRETQYF. In DNA, the CDR3 is TGCGCCAGCAGCCCTGGACACCTCCGGGAGACCCAGTACTTC.

The sample holds many counts of this clonotype. The rearrangement uses TRBV6-2 or TRBV6-3 and TRBJ2-6; no reliable D call. Germline assignment: CDR1 MNHEY and CDR2 SVGEGT. V was shortened by 0 bases and J by 0 bases, with 6 bases between the two germline ends. The CDR3 has 16 amino acids. CDR3 residues: CASSYSASSGANVLTF. The CDR3 nucleotides read TGTGCCAGCAGTTACTCGGCTAGCTCTGGGGCCAACGTCCTGACTTTC.

About this clonotype: One end of the junction does not line up with germline, which may come from a read error. The DNA of the CDR3 is TGTGCCATCAGTGAGTCGGGGCAGGGCGCTTCGCCCCAGAATTTT. This codes for CAISESGQGASPQNF. The gene calls are TRBV10-3 and TRBJ1-5, with D perhaps TRBD1 (5 bases). The CDR3 is 15 residues long. Germline V gives CDR1 ENHRY, CDR2 SYGVKD.

This clonotype has at least ten counts. The chain links TRBV18 to TRBJ2-5, with 7 bases matching TRBD1. V trimming: 3 bases; J trimming: 5 bases; junction bases outside the gene matches: 3. CDR1 KGHSH and CDR2 LQKENI come from the germline V gene. The CDR3 is made up of 13 amino acids. The CDR3 nucleotides read TGTGCCAGCTCACCGTCGACAGGGGAGACCCAGTACTTC. Its translation is CASSPSTGETQYF. Using reference TRBV18 and TRBJ2-5 for the parts outside the CDR3, the full variable domain is NAGVMQNPRHLVRRRGQEARLRCSPMKGHSHVYWYRQLPEEGLKFMVYLQKENIIDESGMPKERFSAEFPKEGPSILRIQQVVRGDSAAYFCASSPSTGETQYFGPGTRLLVL.

This clonotype was seen at least ten times. The V call is TRBV20-1, the J call TRBJ1-5, with 11 bases fitting TRBD1. V lost 3 bases, J lost 1 base, and 2 bases stayed unmatched. CDR3 length: 15 amino acids. Germline CDR1 and CDR2: DFQATT and SNEGSKA (reference sequence). The chain's CDR3 is CSASRTGGSNQPQHF. In nucleotides, the CDR3 is TGCAGTGCTAGTAGGACAGGGGGCAGCAATCAGCCCCAGCATTTT.

This clonotype was counted at least ten times. This chain uses TRBV20-1 with TRBJ1-5; D is undetermined. V was pared by 3 bases and J by 1 base, with 10 bases between. Germline CDR1 reads DFQATT; CDR2 reads SNEGSKA (reference sequence). The CDR3 is made up of 14 amino acids. CDR3 sequence: CSASKRQSNQPQHF. CDR3 DNA: TGCAGTGCTAGTAAAAGGCAAAGCAATCAGCCCCAGCATTTT.